A selection of T cell receptor beta chains follows, all from one sample in a study of CD8 T cells in ankylosing spondylitis. TCRdb reprocessed the 5' RACE reads via MiXCR and lists one record per CDR3 protein. This sample has hundreds of thousands of distinct CDR3 sequences, with more than 25% found just once. The sequenced sample was blood, either unsorted or a sorted T cell fraction (not recorded which). The origin of the receptors is a male donor with ankylosing spondylitis or in good health (not recorded which). The CDR3 runs from the conserved cysteine through the conserved F or W. A D gene is named only where the DNA matches it firmly. Only some rows state a clone size, as once, few, many or a class for expanded clones.

DNA | CDR3 | size | D | J | V
TGTGCCAGCACCTCCTGGGGCGCGAGAGGCGAGCAGTACTTC | CASTSWGARGEQYF | many | NA | TRBJ2-7 | TRBV5-5
TGTGCCATCAGCACGGGTGCGCGGAATTCCTACGAGCAGTACTTC | CAISTGARNSYEQYF | NA | NA | TRBJ2-7 | TRBV10-3
TGTGCCAGCTCACCAGGACAGGGCACCTACAATGAGCAGTTCTTC | CASSPGQGTYNEQFF | few | TRBD1 | TRBJ2-1 | TRBV18
TGCAGTGCAACCCGGGTGGGGGTATCCTACAATGAGCAGTTCTTC | CSATRVGVSYNEQFF | once | NA | TRBJ2-1 | TRBV20-1
TGCGCCAGCAGCCAAAAAATGGCAGGCCTCACGGGGGATACGCAGTATTTT | CASSQKMAGLTGDTQYF | many | NA | TRBJ2-3 | TRBV4-1
TGCAGTGCTAGCGGCCGTCGAACTAGCGCGCCCGGGAGCTCCTACGAGCAGTACTTC | CSASGRRTSAPGSSYEQYF | NA | TRBD2 | TRBJ2-7 | TRBV20-1
TGCAGTGCTAGAGCCGGGCGACCCAATGAGCAGTTCTTC | CSARAGRPNEQFF | few | NA | TRBJ2-1 | TRBV20-1
TGTGCCAGCAGCACTGGGACAGTCAGCACAGATACGCAGTATTTT | CASSTGTVSTDTQYF | NA | TRBD1 | TRBJ2-3 | TRBV5-6
TGTGCCAGCAGCCAGGGCTGGACTAGCGGGAGGTCAGATACGCAGTATTTT | CASSQGWTSGRSDTQYF | many | TRBD2 | TRBJ2-3 | TRBV4-2
TGCGCCAGCAGCTTGGAAACAGTCTCCTACGAGCAGTACTTC | CASSLETVSYEQYF | many | NA | TRBJ2-7 | TRBV5-1
TGCAGCGCTAAGAGGGGCACCTCCTACGAGCAGTACTTC | CSAKRGTSYEQYF | NA | NA | TRBJ2-7 | TRBV29-1
TGTGCCACTGCACAGGGGGACACCGGGGAGCTGTTTTTT | CATAQGDTGELFF | many | TRBD1 | TRBJ2-2 | TRBV7-3
TGCGCCAGCAGCTGGCAGGGGTCGGGGACTGAAGCTTTCTTT | CASSWQGSGTEAFF | NA | NA | TRBJ1-1 | TRBV5-1
TGTGCCAGCAAAAATACAGGAGCGAACACCGGGGAGCTGTTTTTT | CASKNTGANTGELFF | NA | NA | TRBJ2-2 | TRBV6-2/TRBV6-3
TGTGCCAGCATTCCAACCGAGTGGGGGAACACTGAAGCTTTCTTT | CASIPTEWGNTEAFF | NA | NA | TRBJ1-1 | TRBV2
TGTGCCAGCAGTTACGGATCGCTGTCCTACGAGCAGTACTTC | CASSYGSLSYEQYF | NA | NA | TRBJ2-7 | TRBV6-5
TGCGCCAGCAGCCCTGTGCAGGTAGCGGGATTGCACAATGAGCAGTTCTTC | CASSPVQVAGLHNEQFF | NA | TRBD2 | TRBJ2-1 | TRBV5-1
TGCGCCAGCAGCTTGGAGCCAGGGGATATCTACGAGCAGTACTTC | CASSLEPGDIYEQYF | NA | NA | TRBJ2-7 | TRBV5-1
TGCAGTGCTAGAGATTGGGCTAGCGGGAGGCGCCAAGAGACCCAGTACTTC | CSARDWASGRRQETQYF | many | TRBD2 | TRBJ2-5 | TRBV20-1
TGCAGTGTTCAGCCGACTAGCGGGAGCTACAATGAGCAGTTCTTC | CSVQPTSGSYNEQFF | NA | TRBD2 | TRBJ2-1 | TRBV20-1
TGCAGTGCTAGAGCCCCGACGGGAGGGTCCTACGAGCAGTACTTC | CSARAPTGGSYEQYF | few | TRBD2 | TRBJ2-7 | TRBV20-1
TGTGCCAGCAGCCTCCTTAGCGGCAACTATGGCTACACCTTC | CASSLLSGNYGYTF | many | NA | TRBJ1-2 | TRBV12-3/TRBV12-4
TGCAGTGCTAGAGGAACTAGCCTGGGGTACGAGCAGTACTTC | CSARGTSLGYEQYF | once | NA | TRBJ2-7 | TRBV20-1
TGTGCCAGCAGCTCTTCAACGGGCACCCGTAGCACAGATACGCAGTATTTT | CASSSSTGTRSTDTQYF | many | NA | TRBJ2-3 | TRBV5-8
TGTGCCTGGGGGACCCAGGGTGCTGGGGCCAACGTCCTGACTTTC | CAWGTQGAGANVLTF | NA | NA | TRBJ2-6 | TRBV30
TGCAGTGCTAGAGATAGCGGCAGGGGGCTTCAGCCCCAGCATTTT | CSARDSGRGLQPQHF | many | TRBD1 | TRBJ1-5 | TRBV20-1
TGTGCCAGCAGTTTTACAGACTCAGGGAATGAGCAGTACTTC | CASSFTDSGNEQYF | NA | NA | TRBJ2-7 | TRBV6-5
TGTGCCAGCAGCTCCCAGGGTCTTCGCTCTGGGGCCAACGTCCTGACTTTC | CASSSQGLRSGANVLTF | NA | NA | TRBJ2-6 | TRBV7-9
TGCAGCGTACAGAGCCTTCAGGGGAGCTCCTACAATGAGCAGTTCTTC | CSVQSLQGSSYNEQFF | NA | NA | TRBJ2-1 | TRBV29-1
TGCAGCGCCAGCGGGAGTCGAGCGGAGACCCAGTACTTC | CSASGSRAETQYF | NA | TRBD2 | TRBJ2-5 | TRBV29-1
TGTGCCAGCTTCCTAGCGGGAGGGTTGTACAATGAGCAGTTCTTC | CASFLAGGLYNEQFF | once | TRBD2 | TRBJ2-1 | TRBV12-3/TRBV12-4
TGCAGTGCTATAACAGGGGCGCAAGAGACCCAGTACTTC | CSAITGAQETQYF | many | TRBD1 | TRBJ2-5 | TRBV20-1